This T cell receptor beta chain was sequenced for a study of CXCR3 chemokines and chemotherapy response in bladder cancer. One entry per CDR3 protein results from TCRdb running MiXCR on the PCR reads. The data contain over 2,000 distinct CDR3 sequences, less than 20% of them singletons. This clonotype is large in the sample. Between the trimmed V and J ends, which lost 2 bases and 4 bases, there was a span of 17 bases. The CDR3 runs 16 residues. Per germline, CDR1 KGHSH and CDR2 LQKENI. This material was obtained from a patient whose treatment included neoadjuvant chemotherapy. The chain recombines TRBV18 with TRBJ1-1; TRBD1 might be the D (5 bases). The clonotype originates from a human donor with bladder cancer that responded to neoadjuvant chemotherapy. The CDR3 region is CASSPLGTGTSTEAFF. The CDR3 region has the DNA TGTGCCAGCTCACCATTAGGGACTGGGACGAGCACTGAAGCTTTCTTT.